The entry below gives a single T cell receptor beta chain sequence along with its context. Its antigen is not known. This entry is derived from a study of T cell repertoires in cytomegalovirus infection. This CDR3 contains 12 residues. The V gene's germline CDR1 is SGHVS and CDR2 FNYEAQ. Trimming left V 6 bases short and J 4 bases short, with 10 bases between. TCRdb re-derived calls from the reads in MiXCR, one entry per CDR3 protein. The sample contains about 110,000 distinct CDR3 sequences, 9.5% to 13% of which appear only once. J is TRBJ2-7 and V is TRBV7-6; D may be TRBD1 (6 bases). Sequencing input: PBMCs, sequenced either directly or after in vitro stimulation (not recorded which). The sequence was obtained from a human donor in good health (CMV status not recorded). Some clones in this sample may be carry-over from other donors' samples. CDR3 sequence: CASSADRYEQYF. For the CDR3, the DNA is TGTGCCAGCAGTGCGGACAGATACGAGCAGTACTTC.